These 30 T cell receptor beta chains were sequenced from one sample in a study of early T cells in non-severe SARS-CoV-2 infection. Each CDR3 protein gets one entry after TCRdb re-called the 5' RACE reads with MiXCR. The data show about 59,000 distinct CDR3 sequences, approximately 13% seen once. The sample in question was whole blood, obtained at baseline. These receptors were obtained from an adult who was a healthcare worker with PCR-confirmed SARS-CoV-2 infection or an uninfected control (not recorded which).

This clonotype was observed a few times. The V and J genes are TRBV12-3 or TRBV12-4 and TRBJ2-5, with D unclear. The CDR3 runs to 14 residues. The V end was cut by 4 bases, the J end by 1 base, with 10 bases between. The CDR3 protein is CASSSSRLQETQYF. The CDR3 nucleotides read TGTGCCAGCAGTTCATCCAGGCTCCAAGAGACCCAGTACTTC.

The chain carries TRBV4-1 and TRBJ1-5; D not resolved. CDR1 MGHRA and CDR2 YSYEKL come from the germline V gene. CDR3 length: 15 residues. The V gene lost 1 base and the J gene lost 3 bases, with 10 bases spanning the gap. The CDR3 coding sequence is TGCGCCAGCAGCCAAGGAGGGATGAACAATCAGCCCCAGCATTTT. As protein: CASSQGGMNNQPQHF.

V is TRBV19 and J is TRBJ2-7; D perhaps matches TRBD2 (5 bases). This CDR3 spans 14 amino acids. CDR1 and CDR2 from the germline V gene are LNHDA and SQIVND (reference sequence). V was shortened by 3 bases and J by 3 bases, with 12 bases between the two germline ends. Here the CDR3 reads CASSMTEAIYEQYF. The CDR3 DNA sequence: TGTGCCAGTAGTATGACGGAGGCTATCTACGAGCAGTACTTC. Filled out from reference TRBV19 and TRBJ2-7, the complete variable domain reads DGGITQSPKYLFRKEGQNVTLSCEQNLNHDAMYWYRQDPGQGLRLIYYSQIVNDFQKGDIAEGYSVSREKKESFPLTVTSAQKNPTAFYLCASSMTEAIYEQYFGPGTRLTVT.

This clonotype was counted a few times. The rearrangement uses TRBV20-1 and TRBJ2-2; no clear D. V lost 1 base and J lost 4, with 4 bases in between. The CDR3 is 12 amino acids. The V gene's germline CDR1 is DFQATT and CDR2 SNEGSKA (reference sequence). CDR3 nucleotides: TGCAGTGCTAGAGGTAGCACCGGGGAGCTGTTTTTT. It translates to CSARGSTGELFF.

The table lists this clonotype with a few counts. CDR3 loop: CASNPDRGRTGELFF. As DNA, the CDR3 is TGTGCCAGCAACCCAGACAGGGGGCGCACCGGGGAGCTGTTTTTT. The J gene is TRBJ2-2, the V gene TRBV7-9; 10 bases are shared with TRBD1. The J segment lost 4 bases and the V segment lost 7 bases, leaving 6 bases of the junction unmatched. The CDR3 loop spans 15 amino acids. CDR1 and CDR2 (germline): SEHNR, FQNEAQ (reference sequence).

The DNA for the CDR3 is TGTGCCAGCAGCCCACTAGCGGTCCGGGGAGAGACCCAGTACTTC. It codes for CASSPLAVRGETQYF. This chain links TRBV6-1 with TRBJ2-5; 8 nucleotides align to TRBD2. The length of the CDR3 is 15 residues. Germline V lookup: CDR1 MNHNS, CDR2 SASEGT. V shed 6 bases, J shed 4 bases, and the junction held 10 bases outside the gene matches.

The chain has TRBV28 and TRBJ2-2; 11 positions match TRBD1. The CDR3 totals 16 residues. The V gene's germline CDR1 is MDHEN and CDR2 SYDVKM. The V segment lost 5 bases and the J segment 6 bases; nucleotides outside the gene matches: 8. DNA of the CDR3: TGTGCCAGCAGTACGCGGACAGGGGGCGCGTCCGGGGAGCTGTTTTTT. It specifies CASSTRTGGASGELFF.

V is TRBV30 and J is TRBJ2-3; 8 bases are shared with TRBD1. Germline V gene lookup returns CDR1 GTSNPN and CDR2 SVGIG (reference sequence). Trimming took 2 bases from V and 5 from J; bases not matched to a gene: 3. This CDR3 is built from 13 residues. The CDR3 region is CAWSTRGRDTQYF. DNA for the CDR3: TGTGCCTGGAGTACCAGGGGGCGAGATACGCAGTATTTT.

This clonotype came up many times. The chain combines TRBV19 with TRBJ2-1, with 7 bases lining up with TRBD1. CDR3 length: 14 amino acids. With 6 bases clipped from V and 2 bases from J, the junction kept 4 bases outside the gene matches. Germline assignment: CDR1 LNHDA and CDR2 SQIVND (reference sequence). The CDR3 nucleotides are TGTGCCAGTAGCCCCGGGACAGCCTACAATGAGCAGTTCTTC. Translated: CASSPGTAYNEQFF.

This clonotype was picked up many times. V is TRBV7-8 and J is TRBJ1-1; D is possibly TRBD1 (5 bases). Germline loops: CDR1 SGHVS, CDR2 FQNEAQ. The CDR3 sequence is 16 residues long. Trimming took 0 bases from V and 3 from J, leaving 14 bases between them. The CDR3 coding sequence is TGTGCCAGCAGCTTAGCCCCAGGGTTGCTCGACACTGAAGCTTTCTTT. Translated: CASSLAPGLLDTEAFF.

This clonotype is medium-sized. For the CDR3, the DNA is TGTGCCAGCAATCAAGAAAACTATGGCTACACCTTC. Encoded protein: CASNQENYGYTF. The gene calls are TRBV7-9 and TRBJ1-2; no clear D. The CDR3 contains 12 residues. The germline gives CDR1 SEHNR, CDR2 FQNEAQ (reference sequence). V lost 7 bases to trimming and J lost 2 bases, with 8 bases between them.

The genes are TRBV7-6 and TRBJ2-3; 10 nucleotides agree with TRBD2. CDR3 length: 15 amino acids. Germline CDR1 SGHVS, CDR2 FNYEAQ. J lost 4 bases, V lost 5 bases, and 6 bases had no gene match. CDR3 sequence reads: CASSLIAGGPDTQYF. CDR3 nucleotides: TGTGCCAGCAGCCTTATAGCGGGAGGCCCAGATACGCAGTATTTT.

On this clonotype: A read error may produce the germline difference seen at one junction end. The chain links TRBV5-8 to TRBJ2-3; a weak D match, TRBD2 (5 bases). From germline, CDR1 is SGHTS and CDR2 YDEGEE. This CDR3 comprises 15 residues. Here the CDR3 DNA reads TGTGCCGGCAGCTTGGTTGGAGGTTACACAGATACGCAGTATTTT. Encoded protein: CAGSLVGGYTDTQYF.

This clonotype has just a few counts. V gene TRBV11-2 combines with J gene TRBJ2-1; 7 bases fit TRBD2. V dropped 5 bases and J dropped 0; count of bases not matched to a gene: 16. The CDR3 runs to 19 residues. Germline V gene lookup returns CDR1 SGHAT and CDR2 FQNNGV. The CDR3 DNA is TGTGCCAGCAGCCACCCCGGGGCTAGCGGAGGGCTCTCCTACAATGAGCAGTTCTTC. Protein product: CASSHPGASGGLSYNEQFF.

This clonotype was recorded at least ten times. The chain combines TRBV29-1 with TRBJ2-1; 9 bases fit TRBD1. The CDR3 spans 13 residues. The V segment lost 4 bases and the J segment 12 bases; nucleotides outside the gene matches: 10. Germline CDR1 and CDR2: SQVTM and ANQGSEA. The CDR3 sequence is CSVVAGQGMRQFF. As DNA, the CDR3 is TGCAGCGTTGTCGCGGGACAGGGAATGAGGCAGTTCTTC.

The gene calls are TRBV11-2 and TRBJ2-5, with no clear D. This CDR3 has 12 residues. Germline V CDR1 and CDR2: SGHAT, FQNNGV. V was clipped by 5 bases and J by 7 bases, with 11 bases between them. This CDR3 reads CASSPEVTTQYF. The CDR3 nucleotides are TGTGCCAGCAGCCCCGAGGTGACGACCCAGTACTTC.

The CDR3 region is CASSQGTGNEKLFF. CDR3 in DNA: TGTGCCAGCAGCCAAGGGACAGGGAATGAAAAACTGTTTTTT. The V call is TRBV3-1, the J call TRBJ1-4; 8 positions match TRBD1. CDR1 is LGHDT and CDR2 is YNNKEL in the germline V gene (reference sequence). V lost 1 base and J lost 5; bases outside the gene matches: 0. CDR3 length equals 14 residues.

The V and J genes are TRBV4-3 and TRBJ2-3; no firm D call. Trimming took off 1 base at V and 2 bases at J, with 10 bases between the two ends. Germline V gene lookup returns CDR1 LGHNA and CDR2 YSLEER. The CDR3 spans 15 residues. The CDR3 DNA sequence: TGCGCCAGCAGCCAAGGTCGATATTCCACAGATACGCAGTATTTT. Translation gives CASSQGRYSTDTQYF.

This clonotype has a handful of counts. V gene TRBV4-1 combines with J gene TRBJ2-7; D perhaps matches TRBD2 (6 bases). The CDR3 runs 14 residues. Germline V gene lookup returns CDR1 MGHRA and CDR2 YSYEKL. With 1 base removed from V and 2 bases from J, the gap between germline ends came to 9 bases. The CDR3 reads CASSQGGGAYEQYF. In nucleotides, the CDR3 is TGCGCCAGCAGCCAAGGGGGAGGAGCCTACGAGCAGTACTTC.

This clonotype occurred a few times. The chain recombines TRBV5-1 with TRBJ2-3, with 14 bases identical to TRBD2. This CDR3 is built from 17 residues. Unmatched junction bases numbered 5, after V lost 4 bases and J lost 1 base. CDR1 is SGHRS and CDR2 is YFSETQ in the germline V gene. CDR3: CASSDRLAGGRTDTQYF. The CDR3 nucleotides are TGCGCCAGCAGCGACCGACTAGCGGGGGGGCGCACAGATACGCAGTATTTT.

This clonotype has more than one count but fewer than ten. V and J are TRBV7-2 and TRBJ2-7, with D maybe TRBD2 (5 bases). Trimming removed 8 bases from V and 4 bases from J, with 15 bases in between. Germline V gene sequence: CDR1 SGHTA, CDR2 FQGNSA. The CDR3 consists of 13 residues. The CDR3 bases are TGTGCCAGCGGCCGGGGTAACAAGTACGAGCAGTACTTC. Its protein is CASGRGNKYEQYF.

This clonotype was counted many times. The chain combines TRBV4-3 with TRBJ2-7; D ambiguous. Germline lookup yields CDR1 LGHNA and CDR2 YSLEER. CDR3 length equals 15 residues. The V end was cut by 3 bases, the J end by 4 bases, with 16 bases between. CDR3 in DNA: TGCGCCAGCAGCCAGGGTGGAGAAGGACCATACGAGCAGTACTTC. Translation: CASSQGGEGPYEQYF.

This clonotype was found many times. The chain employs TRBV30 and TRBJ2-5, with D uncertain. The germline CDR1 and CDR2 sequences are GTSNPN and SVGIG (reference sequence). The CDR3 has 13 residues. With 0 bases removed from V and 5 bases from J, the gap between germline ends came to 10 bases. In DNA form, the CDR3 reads TGTGCCTGGAGTGTACGTGTCCGGGAGACCCAGTACTTC. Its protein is CAWSVRVRETQYF. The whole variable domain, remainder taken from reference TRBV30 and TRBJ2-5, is SQTIHQWPATLVQPVGSPLSLECTVEGTSNPNLYWYRQAAGRGLQLLFYSVGIGQISSEVPQNLSASRPQDRQFILSSKKLLLSDSGFYLCAWSVRVRETQYFGPGTRLLVL.

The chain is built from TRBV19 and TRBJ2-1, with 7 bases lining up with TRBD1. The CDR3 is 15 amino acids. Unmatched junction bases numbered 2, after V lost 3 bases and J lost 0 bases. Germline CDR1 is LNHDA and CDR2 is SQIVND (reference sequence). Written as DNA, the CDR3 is TGTGCCAGTAGTATCAGGGGGAGCTCCTACAATGAGCAGTTCTTC. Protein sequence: CASSIRGSSYNEQFF.

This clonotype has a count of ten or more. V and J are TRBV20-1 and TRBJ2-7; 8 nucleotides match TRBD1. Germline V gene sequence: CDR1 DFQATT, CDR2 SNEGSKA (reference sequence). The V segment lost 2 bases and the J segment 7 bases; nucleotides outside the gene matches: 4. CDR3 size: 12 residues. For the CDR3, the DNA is TGCAGTGCTAGACAGGGGGCTTGGGAGCAGTACTTC. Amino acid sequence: CSARQGAWEQYF.

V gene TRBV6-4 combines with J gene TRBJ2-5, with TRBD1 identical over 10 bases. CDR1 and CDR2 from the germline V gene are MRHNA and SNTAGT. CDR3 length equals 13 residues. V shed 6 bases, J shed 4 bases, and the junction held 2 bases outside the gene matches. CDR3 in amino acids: CASSRTGGETQYF. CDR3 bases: TGTGCCAGCAGCCGGACAGGGGGAGAGACCCAGTACTTC.

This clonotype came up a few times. Here the CDR3 DNA reads TGTGCCAGCAGTTTAAAAGGGCGTTTCCGCACCGGGGAGCTGTTTTTT. Amino acids: CASSLKGRFRTGELFF. The rearrangement links TRBV27 to TRBJ2-2; no definite D call. This CDR3 is built from 16 residues. The V gene's germline CDR1 is MNHEY and CDR2 SMNVEV (reference sequence). Between the trimmed V and J ends, which lost 2 bases and 4 bases, there was a span of 14 bases.

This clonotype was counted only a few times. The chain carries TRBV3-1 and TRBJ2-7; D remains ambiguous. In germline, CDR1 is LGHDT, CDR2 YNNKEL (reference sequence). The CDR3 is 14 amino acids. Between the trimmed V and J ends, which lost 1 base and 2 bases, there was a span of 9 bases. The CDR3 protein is CASSQGFPPYEQYF. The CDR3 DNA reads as TGTGCCAGCAGCCAAGGTTTCCCCCCCTACGAGCAGTACTTC.

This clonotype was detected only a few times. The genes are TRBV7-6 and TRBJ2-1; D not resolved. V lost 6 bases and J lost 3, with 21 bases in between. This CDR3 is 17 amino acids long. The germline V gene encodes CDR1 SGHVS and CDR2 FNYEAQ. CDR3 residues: CASSPYTSQRIYNEQFF. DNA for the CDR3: TGTGCCAGCAGTCCTTACACGTCGCAGCGTATCTACAATGAGCAGTTCTTC.

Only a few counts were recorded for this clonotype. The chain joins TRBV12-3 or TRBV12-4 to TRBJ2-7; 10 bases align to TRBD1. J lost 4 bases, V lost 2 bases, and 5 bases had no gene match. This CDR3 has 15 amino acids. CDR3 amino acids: CASSLRDRGFYEQYF. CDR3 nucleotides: TGTGCCAGCAGTTTACGGGACAGGGGTTTTTACGAGCAGTACTTC.